This entry features one T cell receptor (beta chain) sequence. In the authors' methods: Reference gene primer amplification yielded estimated nucleated cell counts. Data came from immunoSEQ multiplex PCR; TCRdb stores just in-frame clones and leaves some out. From that table come the V and J calls and clone size; the DNA was used to work out D and trimming. This repertoire shows 150,000 to 200,000 clones, roughly nine tenths found once; its top ten account for 3.5% to 4.5%. V lost 4 bases and J lost 4, with 15 bases in between. CDR1 and CDR2 (germline): SGHDN, FVKESK. CDR3 length: 15 residues. These data belong to a study of blood T cell repertoires in COVID-19.

The sample consisted of peripheral blood. The chain uses TRBV14 and TRBJ2-3; tentatively, D is TRBD2 (6 bases). This clonotype originated in an older woman with acute or convalescent COVID-19. This CDR3 reads CASSPGLHRADTQYF. The CDR3, as DNA: TGTGCCAGCAGCCCGGGACTCCATCGTGCAGATACGCAGTATTTT.